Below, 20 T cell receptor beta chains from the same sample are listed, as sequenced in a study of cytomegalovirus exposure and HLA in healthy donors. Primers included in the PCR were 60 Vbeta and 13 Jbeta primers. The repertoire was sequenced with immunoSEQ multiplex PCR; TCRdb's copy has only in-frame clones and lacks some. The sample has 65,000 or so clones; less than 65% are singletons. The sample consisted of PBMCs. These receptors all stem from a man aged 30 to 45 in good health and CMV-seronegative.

The CDR3 DNA follows: TGTGCCAGCAGAGGACAGGGTTCGGGAGCTTTCTTT. Translating it yields CASRGQGSGAFF. The genes are TRBV6-6 and TRBJ1-1; 8 bases are shared with TRBD1. V was clipped by 6 bases and J by 10 bases; unmatched bases: 7. CDR3 length equals 12 residues. Germline V gives CDR1 MNHNY, CDR2 SVGAGI (reference sequence).

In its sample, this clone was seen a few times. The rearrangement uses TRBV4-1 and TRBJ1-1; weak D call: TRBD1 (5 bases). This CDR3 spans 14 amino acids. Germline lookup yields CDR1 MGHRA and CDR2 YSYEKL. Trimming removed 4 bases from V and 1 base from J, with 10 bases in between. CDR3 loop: CASSLSGGNTEAFF. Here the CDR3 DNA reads TGCGCCAGCAGCCTCTCGGGGGGGAACACTGAAGCTTTCTTT.

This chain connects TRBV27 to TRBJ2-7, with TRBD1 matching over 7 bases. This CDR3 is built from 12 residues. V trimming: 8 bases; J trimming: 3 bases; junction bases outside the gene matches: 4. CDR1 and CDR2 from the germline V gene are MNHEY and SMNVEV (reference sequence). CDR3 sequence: CASRQGVYEQYF. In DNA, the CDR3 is TGTGCCAGCCGACAGGGCGTCTACGAGCAGTACTTC.

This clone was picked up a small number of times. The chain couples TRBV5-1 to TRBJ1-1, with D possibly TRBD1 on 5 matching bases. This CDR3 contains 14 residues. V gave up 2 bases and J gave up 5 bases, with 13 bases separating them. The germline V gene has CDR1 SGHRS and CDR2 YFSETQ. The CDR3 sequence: CASSFRGGGTEAFF. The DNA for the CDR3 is TGCGCCAGCAGCTTCCGGGGGGGAGGTACTGAAGCTTTCTTT.

The CDR3 DNA is TGTGCCAGCAGTTACTCGGAGGAGAACACCGGGGAGCTGTTTTTT. It yields the protein CASSYSEENTGELFF. The chain joins TRBV6-6 to TRBJ2-2; D is perhaps TRBD2 (5 bases). V was pared by 0 bases and J by 1 base, with 6 bases between. Germline V lookup: CDR1 MNHNY, CDR2 SVGAGI (reference sequence). This CDR3 has 15 residues.

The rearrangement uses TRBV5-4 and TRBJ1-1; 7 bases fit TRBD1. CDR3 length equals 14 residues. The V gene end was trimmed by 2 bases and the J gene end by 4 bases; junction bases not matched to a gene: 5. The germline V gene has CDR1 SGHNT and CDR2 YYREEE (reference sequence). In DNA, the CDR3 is TGTGCCAGCAGCTTAAGACAGGGTCTCACTGAAGCTTTCTTT. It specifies CASSLRQGLTEAFF.

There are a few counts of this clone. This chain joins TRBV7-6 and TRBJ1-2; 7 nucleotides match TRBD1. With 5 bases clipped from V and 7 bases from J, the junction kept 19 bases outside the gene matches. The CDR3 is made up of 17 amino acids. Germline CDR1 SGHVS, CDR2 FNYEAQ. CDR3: CASSQLVGGRQGPGYTF. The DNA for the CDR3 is TGTGCCAGCAGCCAACTAGTGGGGGGTAGACAGGGCCCTGGCTACACCTTC.

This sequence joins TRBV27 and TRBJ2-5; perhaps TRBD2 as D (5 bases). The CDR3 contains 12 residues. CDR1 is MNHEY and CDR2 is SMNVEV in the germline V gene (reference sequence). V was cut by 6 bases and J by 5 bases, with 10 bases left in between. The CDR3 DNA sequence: TGTGCCAGCAGCATCGGCGGGGAGACCCAGTACTTC. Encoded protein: CASSIGGETQYF.

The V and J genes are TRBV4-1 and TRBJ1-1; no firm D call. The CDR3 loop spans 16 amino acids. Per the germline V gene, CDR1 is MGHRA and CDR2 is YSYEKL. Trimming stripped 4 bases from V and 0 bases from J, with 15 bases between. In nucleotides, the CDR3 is TGCGCCAGCAGCCCACGGATAAAGCTAGTGAACACTGAAGCTTTCTTT. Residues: CASSPRIKLVNTEAFF.

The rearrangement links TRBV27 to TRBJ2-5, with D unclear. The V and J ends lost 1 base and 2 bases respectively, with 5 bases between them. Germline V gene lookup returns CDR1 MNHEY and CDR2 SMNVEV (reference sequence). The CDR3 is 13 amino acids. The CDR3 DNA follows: TGTGCCAGCAGTTTATACTTTCAAGAGACCCAGTACTTC. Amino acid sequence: CASSLYFQETQYF.

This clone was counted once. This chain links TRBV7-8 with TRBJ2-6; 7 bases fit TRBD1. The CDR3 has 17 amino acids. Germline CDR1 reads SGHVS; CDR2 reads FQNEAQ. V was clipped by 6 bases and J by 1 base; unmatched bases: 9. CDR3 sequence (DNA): TGTGCCAGCAGGCTAATTGACAGGGCGTCTGGGGCCAACGTCCTGACTTTC. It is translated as CASRLIDRASGANVLTF.

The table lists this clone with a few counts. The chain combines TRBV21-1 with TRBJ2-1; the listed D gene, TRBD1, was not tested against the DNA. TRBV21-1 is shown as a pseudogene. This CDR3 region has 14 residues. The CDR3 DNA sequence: TGTGCCAGCAGCAAATCCGGGACAGGGGATGAGCAGTTCTTC. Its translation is CASSKSGTGDEQFF.

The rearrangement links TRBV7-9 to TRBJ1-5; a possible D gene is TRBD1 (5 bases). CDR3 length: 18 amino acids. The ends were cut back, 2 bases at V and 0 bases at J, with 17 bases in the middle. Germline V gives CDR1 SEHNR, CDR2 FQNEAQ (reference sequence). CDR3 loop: CASSLHASGEYSNQPQHF. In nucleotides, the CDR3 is TGTGCCAGCAGCTTACACGCATCGGGGGAGTATAGCAATCAGCCCCAGCATTTT.

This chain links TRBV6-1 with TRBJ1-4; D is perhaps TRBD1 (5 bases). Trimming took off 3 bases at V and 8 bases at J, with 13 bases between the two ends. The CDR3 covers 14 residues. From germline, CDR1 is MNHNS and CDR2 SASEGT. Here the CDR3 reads CASSDGRELEKLFF. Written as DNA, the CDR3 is TGTGCCAGCAGTGATGGCAGGGAACTCGAAAAACTGTTTTTT.

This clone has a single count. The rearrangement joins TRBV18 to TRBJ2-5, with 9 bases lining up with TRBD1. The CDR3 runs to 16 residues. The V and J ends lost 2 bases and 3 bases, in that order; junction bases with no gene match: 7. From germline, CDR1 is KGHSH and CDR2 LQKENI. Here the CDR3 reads CASSPFMTGGEETQYF. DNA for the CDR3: TGTGCCAGCTCACCATTCATGACAGGGGGTGAAGAGACCCAGTACTTC.

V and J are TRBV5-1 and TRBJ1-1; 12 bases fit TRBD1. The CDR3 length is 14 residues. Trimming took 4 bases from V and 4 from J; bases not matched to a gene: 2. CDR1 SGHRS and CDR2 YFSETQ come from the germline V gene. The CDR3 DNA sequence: TGCGCCAGCAGCCAGGGACAGGGGGCCACTGAAGCTTTCTTT. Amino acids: CASSQGQGATEAFF.

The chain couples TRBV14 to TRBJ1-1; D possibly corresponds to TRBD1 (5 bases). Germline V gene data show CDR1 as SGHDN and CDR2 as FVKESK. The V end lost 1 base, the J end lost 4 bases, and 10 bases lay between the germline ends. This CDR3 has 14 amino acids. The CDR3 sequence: CASSQVQVGTEAFF. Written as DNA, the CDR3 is TGTGCCAGCAGCCAAGTACAGGTTGGCACTGAAGCTTTCTTT.

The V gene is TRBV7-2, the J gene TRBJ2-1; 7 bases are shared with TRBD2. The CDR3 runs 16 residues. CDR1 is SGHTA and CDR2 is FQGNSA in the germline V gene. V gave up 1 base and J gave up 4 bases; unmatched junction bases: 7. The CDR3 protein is CASSLGAGLRYNEQFF. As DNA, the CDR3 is TGTGCCAGCAGCTTAGGGGCGGGACTAAGATACAATGAGCAGTTCTTC.

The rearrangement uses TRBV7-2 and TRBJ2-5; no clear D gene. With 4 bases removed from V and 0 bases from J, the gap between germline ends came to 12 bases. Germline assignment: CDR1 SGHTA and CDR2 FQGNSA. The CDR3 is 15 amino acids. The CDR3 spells CASSSQAGYQETQYF. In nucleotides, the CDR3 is TGTGCCAGCAGCTCCCAGGCTGGGTACCAAGAGACCCAGTACTTC. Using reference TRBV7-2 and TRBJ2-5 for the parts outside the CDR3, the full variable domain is GAGVSQSPSNKVTEKGKDVELRCDPISGHTALYWYRQSLGQGLEFLIYFQGNSAPDKSGLPSDRFSAERTGGSVSTLTIQRTQQEDSAVYLCASSSQAGYQETQYFGPGTRLLVL.

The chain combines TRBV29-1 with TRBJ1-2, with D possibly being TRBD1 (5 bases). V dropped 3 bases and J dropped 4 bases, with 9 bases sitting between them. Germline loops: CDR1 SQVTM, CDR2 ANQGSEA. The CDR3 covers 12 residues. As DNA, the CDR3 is TGCAGCGTTGATGACAGATTCTATGGCTACACCTTC. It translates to CSVDDRFYGYTF.